This TCR beta chain was identified in a study of T cell responses to AZD1222 COVID-19 vaccine. Study observations and caveats: Reportedly, nearly half of unique spike TCRs recognized epitopes outside B.1.351/B.1.1.7 mutations.

About this clone: The target antigen is unknown.

Germline CDR1 MNHNY, CDR2 SVGAGI (reference sequence). There are 14 residues in the CDR3. V trimming: 6 bases; J trimming: 4 bases; junction bases outside the gene matches: 3. Sequencing was performed with immunoSEQ multiplex PCR; in TCRdb, only in-frame clones are kept and a portion is missing. The profile shows around 150,000 clones, 94% of them singletons. The source was peripheral blood, collected on day 0 of AZD1222 vaccination. The chain carries TRBV6-6 and TRBJ2-1, with 10 bases aligning to TRBD1. The TCR sequence derives from an adult in good health. In DNA, the CDR3 is TGTGCCAGCAGAAAGGACAGGGGGTACAATGAGCAGTTCTTC. Its translation is CASRKDRGYNEQFF.